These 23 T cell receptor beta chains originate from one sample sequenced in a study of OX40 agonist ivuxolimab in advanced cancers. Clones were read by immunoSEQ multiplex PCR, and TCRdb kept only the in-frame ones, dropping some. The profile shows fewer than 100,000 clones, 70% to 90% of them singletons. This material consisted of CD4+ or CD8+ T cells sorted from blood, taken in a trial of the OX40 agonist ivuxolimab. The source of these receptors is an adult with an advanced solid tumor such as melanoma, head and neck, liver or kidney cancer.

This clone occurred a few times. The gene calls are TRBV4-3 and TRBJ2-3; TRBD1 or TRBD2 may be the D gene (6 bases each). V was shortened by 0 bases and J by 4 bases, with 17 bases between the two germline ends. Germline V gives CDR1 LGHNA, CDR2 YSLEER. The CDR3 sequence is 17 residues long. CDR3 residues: CASSQDVGGRGADTQYF. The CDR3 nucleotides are TGCGCCAGCAGCCAAGATGTCGGGGGCAGGGGAGCAGATACGCAGTATTTT.

As DNA, the CDR3 is TGTGCCAGCTCCCTAGCGGGGGAACCCTACGAGCAGTACTTC. It is translated as CASSLAGEPYEQYF. This chain joins TRBV6-1 and TRBJ2-7, with TRBD2 matching over 10 bases. The CDR3 has 14 residues. Looked up from germline, CDR1 is MNHNS and CDR2 is SASEGT. Trimming took 8 bases from V and 2 from J; bases not matched to a gene: 6.

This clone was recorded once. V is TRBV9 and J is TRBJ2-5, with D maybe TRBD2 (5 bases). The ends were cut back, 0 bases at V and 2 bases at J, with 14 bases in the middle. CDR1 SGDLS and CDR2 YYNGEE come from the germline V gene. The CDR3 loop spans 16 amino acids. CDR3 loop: CASSVGTFPPQETQYF. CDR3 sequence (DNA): TGTGCCAGCAGCGTAGGGACTTTCCCACCGCAAGAGACCCAGTACTTC.

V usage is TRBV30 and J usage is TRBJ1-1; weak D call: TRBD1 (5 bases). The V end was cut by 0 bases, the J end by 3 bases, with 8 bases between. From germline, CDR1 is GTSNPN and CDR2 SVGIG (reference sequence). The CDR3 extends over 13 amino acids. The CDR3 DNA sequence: TGTGCCTGGAGTGTTGGAGGGGACACTGAAGCTTTCTTT. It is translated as CAWSVGGDTEAFF.

As DNA, the CDR3 is TGTGCCAGCAGTTACAAATACAATGAGCAGTTCTTC. This translates into CASSYKYNEQFF. The chain uses TRBV6-7 and TRBJ2-1; D is unclear. TRBV6-7 counts as an open reading frame of uncertain function. The V gene lost 2 bases and the J gene lost 4 bases, with 3 bases spanning the gap. This CDR3 contains 12 residues.

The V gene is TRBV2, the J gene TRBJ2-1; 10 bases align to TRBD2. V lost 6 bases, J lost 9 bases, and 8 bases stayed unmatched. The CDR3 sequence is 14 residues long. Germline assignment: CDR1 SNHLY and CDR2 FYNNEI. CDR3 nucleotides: TGTGCCAGCAGCCCACTAGCGGGAAAGGGTGAGCAGTTCTTC. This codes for CASSPLAGKGEQFF.

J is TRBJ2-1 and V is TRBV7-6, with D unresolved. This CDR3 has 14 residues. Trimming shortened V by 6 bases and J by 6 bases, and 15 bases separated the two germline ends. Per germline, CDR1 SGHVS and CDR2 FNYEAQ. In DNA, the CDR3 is TGTGCCAGCAGGTCAGTCGGCCGAGGCAATGAGCAGTTCTTC. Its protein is CASRSVGRGNEQFF. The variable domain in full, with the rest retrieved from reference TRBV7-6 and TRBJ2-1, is GAGVSQSPRYKVTKRGQDVALRCDPISGHVSLYWYRQALGQGPEFLTYFNYEAQQDKSGLPNDRFSAERPEGSISTLTIQRTEQRDSAMYRCASRSVGRGNEQFFGPGTRLTVL.

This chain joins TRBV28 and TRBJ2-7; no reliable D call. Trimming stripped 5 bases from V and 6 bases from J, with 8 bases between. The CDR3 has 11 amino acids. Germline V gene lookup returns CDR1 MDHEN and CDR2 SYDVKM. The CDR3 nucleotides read TGTGCCAGCAGTCCGTACCGCGAGCAGTACTTC. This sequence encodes CASSPYREQYF.

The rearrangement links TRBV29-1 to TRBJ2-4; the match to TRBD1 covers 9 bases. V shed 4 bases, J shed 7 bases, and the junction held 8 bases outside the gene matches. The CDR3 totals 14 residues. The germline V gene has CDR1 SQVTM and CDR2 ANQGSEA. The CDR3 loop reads CSVVVTGGANIQYF. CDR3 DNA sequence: TGCAGCGTTGTGGTGACAGGGGGAGCGAACATTCAGTACTTC.

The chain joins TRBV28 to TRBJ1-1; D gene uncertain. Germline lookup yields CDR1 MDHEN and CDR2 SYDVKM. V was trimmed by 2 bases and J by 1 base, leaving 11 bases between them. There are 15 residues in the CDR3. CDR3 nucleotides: TGTGCCAGCAGTTTAGCGTGGCGGGCGAACACTGAAGCTTTCTTT. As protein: CASSLAWRANTEAFF. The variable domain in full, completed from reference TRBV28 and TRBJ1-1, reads DVKVTQSSRYLVKRTGEKVFLECVQDMDHENMFWYRQDPGLGLRLIYFSYDVKMKEKGDIPEGYSVSREKKERFSLILESASTNQTSMYLCASSLAWRANTEAFFGQGTRLTVV.

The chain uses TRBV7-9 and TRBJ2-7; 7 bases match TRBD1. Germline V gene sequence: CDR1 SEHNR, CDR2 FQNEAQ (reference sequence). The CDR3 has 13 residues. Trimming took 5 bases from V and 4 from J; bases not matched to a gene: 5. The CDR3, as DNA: TGTGCCAGCAGCCGACAGGGTACATACGAGCAGTACTTC. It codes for CASSRQGTYEQYF.

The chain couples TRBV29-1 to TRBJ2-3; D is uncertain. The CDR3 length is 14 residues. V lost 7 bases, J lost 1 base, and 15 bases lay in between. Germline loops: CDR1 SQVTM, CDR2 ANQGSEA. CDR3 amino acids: CSALGHPGTDTQYF. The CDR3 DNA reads TGCAGCGCCTTAGGGCACCCCGGCACAGATACGCAGTATTTT.

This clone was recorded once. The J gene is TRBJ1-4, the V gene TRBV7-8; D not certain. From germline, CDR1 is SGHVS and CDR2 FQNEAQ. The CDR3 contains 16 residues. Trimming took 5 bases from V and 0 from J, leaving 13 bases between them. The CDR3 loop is CASSPNPGTTNEKLFF. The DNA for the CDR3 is TGTGCCAGCAGCCCGAACCCGGGGACAACTAATGAAAAACTGTTTTTT.

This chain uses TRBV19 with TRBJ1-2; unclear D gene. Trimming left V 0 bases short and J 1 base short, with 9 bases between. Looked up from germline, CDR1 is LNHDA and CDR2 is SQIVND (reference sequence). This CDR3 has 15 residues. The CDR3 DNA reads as TGTGCCAGTAGTATAGATGGCGGAAATAACTATGGCTACACCTTC. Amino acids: CASSIDGGNNYGYTF. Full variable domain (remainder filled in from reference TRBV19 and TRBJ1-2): DGGITQSPKYLFRKEGQNVTLSCEQNLNHDAMYWYRQDPGQGLRLIYYSQIVNDFQKGDIAEGYSVSREKKESFPLTVTSAQKNPTAFYLCASSIDGGNNYGYTFGSGTRLTVV.

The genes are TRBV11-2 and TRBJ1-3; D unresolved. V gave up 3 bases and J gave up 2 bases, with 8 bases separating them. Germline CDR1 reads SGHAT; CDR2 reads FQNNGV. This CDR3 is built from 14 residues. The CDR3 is CASSFQEAGNTIYF. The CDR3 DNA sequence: TGTGCCAGCAGCTTCCAGGAAGCTGGAAACACCATATATTTT.

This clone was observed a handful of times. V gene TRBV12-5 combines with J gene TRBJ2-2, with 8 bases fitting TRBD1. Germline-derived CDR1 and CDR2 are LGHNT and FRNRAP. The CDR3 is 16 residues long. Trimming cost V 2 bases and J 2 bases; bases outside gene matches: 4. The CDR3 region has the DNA TGTGCTAGTGGTTTGTGGACAGGGCCCAACACCGGGGAGCTGTTTTTT. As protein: CASGLWTGPNTGELFF.

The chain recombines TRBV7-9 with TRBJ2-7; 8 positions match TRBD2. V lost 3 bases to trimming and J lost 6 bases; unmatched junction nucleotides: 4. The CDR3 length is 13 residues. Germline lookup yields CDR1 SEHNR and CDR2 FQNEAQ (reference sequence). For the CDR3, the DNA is TGTGCCAGCAGCTTTGGCGGGGGGCCCGAGCAGTACTTC. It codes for CASSFGGGPEQYF.

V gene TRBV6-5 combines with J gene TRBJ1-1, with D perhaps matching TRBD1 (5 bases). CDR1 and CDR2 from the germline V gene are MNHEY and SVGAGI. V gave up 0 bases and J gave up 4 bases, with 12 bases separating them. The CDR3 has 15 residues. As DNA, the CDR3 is TGTGCCAGCAGTTACTCTTTTGCAGGGAGCACTGAAGCTTTCTTT. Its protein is CASSYSFAGSTEAFF.

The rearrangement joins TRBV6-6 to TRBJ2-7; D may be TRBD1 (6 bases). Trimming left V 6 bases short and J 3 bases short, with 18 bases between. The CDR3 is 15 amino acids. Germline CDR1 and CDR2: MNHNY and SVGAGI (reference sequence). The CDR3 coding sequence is TGTGCCAGCAGACCCACCCCAGGACAGAACTACGAGCAGTACTTC. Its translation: CASRPTPGQNYEQYF.

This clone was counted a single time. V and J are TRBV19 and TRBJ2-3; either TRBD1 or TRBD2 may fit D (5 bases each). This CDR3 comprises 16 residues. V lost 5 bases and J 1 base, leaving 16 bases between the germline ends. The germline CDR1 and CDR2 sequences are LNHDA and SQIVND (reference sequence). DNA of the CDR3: TGTGCCAGTAGTTTGGGACGGGACCGGGGCACAGATACGCAGTATTTT. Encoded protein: CASSLGRDRGTDTQYF.

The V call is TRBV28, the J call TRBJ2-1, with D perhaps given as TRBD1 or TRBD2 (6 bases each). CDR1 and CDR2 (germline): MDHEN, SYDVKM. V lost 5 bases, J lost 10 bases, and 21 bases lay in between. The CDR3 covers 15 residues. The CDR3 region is CASSSQGTALREQFF. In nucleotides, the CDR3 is TGTGCCAGCAGTAGCCAGGGGACTGCCCTTCGGGAGCAGTTCTTC. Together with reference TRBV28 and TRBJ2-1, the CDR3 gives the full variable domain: DVKVTQSSRYLVKRTGEKVFLECVQDMDHENMFWYRQDPGLGLRLIYFSYDVKMKEKGDIPEGYSVSREKKERFSLILESASTNQTSMYLCASSSQGTALREQFFGPGTRLTVL.

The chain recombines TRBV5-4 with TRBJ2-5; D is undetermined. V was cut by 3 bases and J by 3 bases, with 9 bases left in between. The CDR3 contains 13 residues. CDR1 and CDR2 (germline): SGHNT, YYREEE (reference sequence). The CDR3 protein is CASSWIGKETQYF. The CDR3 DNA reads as TGTGCCAGCAGCTGGATAGGGAAAGAGACCCAGTACTTC.

The CDR3 DNA reads TGTGCCACCGACAGGGGGCTCGGCTATGGCTACACCTTC. Translated: CATDRGLGYGYTF. The chain combines TRBV10-3 with TRBJ1-2, with 10 bases identical to TRBD1. Germline CDR1 reads ENHRY; CDR2 reads SYGVKD. This CDR3 comprises 13 residues. V gave up 10 bases and J gave up 4 bases; unmatched junction bases: 6.